The rows below give T cell receptor beta chains drawn from one sample of a study of glioma-infiltrating T cells. TCRdb re-analysed the multiplex PCR reads in MiXCR, keeping a single row per CDR3 protein. The sample has some 190,000 distinct CDR3 sequences; 25% to 35% are singletons. The sample was glioma tissue, nonneoplastic brain tissue, or PBMCs (not recorded which). These receptors originate from a human donor with low-grade glioma or glioblastoma, undergoing nonglioma brain surgery, or in good health (not recorded which). CDR3s include the opening cysteine and the closing phenylalanine or tryptophan. The order of the fields is clone size, CDR3 length, V gene, J gene, D gene, CDR3 protein, CDR3 DNA. The D gene is left open where the match is weak. Only some rows state a clone size, as once, few, many or a class for expanded clones.

clone size: many; CDR3 length: 17; V gene: TRBV5-4; J gene: TRBJ2-1; D gene: TRBD2; CDR3 protein: CASSPGTSGALNNEQFF; CDR3 DNA: TGTGCCAGCAGCCCAGGGACTAGCGGGGCTCTTAACAATGAGCAGTTCTTC
clone size: many; CDR3 length: 13; V gene: TRBV7-9; J gene: TRBJ2-7; D gene: .; CDR3 protein: CASSLSGRGEQYF; CDR3 DNA: TGTGCCAGCAGCTTATCAGGGCGGGGCGAGCAGTACTTC
clone size: few; CDR3 length: 16; V gene: TRBV11-2; J gene: TRBJ2-1; D gene: .; CDR3 protein: CASSRYPGEGGNEQFF; CDR3 DNA: TGTGCCAGCAGCCGTTACCCAGGGGAAGGGGGCAATGAGCAGTTCTTC
clone size: .; CDR3 length: 14; V gene: TRBV30; J gene: TRBJ2-5; D gene: .; CDR3 protein: CACQMGTLQETQYF; CDR3 DNA: TGTGCCTGCCAGATGGGAACCCTTCAAGAGACCCAGTACTTC
clone size: many; CDR3 length: 14; V gene: TRBV16; J gene: TRBJ1-6; D gene: TRBD1; CDR3 protein: CASSHGQGDSPLHF; CDR3 DNA: TGTGCCAGCAGCCACGGACAGGGGGATTCACCCCTCCACTTT
clone size: many; CDR3 length: 15; V gene: TRBV2; J gene: TRBJ2-7; D gene: TRBD1; CDR3 protein: CASRTGTGVLSEQYF; CDR3 DNA: TGTGCCAGCCGAACCGGGACAGGGGTATTAAGCGAGCAGTACTTC
clone size: .; CDR3 length: 19; V gene: TRBV24-1; J gene: TRBJ2-5; D gene: .; CDR3 protein: CATSDLRWEQGRTQETQYF; CDR3 DNA: TGTGCCACCAGTGATCTCCGTTGGGAGCAGGGGCGGACCCAAGAGACCCAGTACTTC
clone size: once; CDR3 length: 12; V gene: TRBV20-1; J gene: TRBJ2-5; D gene: .; CDR3 protein: CSAMDRQETKYF; CDR3 DNA: TGCAGTGCTATGGACAGACAAGAGACCAAGTACTTC
clone size: many; CDR3 length: 13; V gene: TRBV7-9; J gene: TRBJ2-7; D gene: TRBD1; CDR3 protein: CASRQGQGYEQYF; CDR3 DNA: TGTGCCAGCAGACAGGGACAGGGGTACGAGCAGTACTTC
clone size: many; CDR3 length: 13; V gene: TRBV27; J gene: TRBJ2-7; D gene: .; CDR3 protein: CASSLSPSYEQYF; CDR3 DNA: TGTGCCAGCAGTTTATCCCCATCCTACGAGCAGTACTTC
clone size: many; CDR3 length: 15; V gene: TRBV24-1; J gene: TRBJ1-2; D gene: .; CDR3 protein: CATSAGTAANYGYTF; CDR3 DNA: TGTGCCACCAGTGCAGGGACCGCGGCTAACTATGGCTACACCTTC
clone size: many; CDR3 length: 16; V gene: TRBV4-2; J gene: TRBJ2-1; D gene: TRBD1; CDR3 protein: CASSQARDSTRNEQFF; CDR3 DNA: TGTGCCAGCAGCCAAGCCCGGGACAGTACAAGAAATGAGCAGTTCTTC
clone size: .; CDR3 length: 15; V gene: TRBV11-2; J gene: TRBJ2-1; D gene: .; CDR3 protein: CASRLIGRPNNEQFF; CDR3 DNA: TGTGCCAGCAGGTTAATAGGGCGGCCAAACAATGAGCAGTTCTTC
clone size: many; CDR3 length: 15; V gene: TRBV4-3; J gene: TRBJ1-2; D gene: .; CDR3 protein: CASSLGANLNYGYTF; CDR3 DNA: TGCGCCAGCAGCCTTGGAGCGAACCTTAACTATGGCTACACCTTC
clone size: .; CDR3 length: 13; V gene: TRBV28; J gene: TRBJ1-2; D gene: .; CDR3 protein: CVSSKGAIYGYTF; CDR3 DNA: TGTGTTAGCAGTAAAGGGGCTATCTATGGCTACACCTTC
clone size: .; CDR3 length: 15; V gene: TRBV5-4; J gene: TRBJ1-3; D gene: .; CDR3 protein: CASSLFSNSGNTIYF; CDR3 DNA: TGTGCCAGCAGCTTGTTTTCTAACTCTGGAAACACCATATATTTT
clone size: many; CDR3 length: 14; V gene: TRBV7-2; J gene: TRBJ1-5; D gene: .; CDR3 protein: CASSLKAGNQPQHF; CDR3 DNA: TGTGCCAGCAGCTTAAAGGCAGGCAATCAGCCCCAGCATTTT
clone size: few; CDR3 length: 15; V gene: TRBV19; J gene: TRBJ2-7; D gene: .; CDR3 protein: CASSIRVTETYEQYF; CDR3 DNA: TGTGCCAGTAGTATAAGGGTTACAGAAACCTACGAGCAGTACTTC
clone size: many; CDR3 length: 14; V gene: TRBV7-9; J gene: TRBJ2-5; D gene: .; CDR3 protein: CASTRSDLQETQYF; CDR3 DNA: TGTGCCAGCACCCGATCGGACCTCCAAGAGACCCAGTACTTC
clone size: many; CDR3 length: 14; V gene: TRBV15; J gene: TRBJ1-1; D gene: .; CDR3 protein: CATSTGRENTEAFF; CDR3 DNA: TGTGCCACCAGCACCGGGCGTGAGAACACTGAAGCTTTCTTT
clone size: .; CDR3 length: 13; V gene: TRBV25-1; J gene: TRBJ2-3; D gene: .; CDR3 protein: CATTKDWSDKQYF; CDR3 DNA: TGTGCAACCACCAAGGACTGGTCGGATAAGCAGTATTTT
clone size: many; CDR3 length: 15; V gene: TRBV7-2; J gene: TRBJ2-5; D gene: TRBD2; CDR3 protein: CASSLDRLAQETQYF; CDR3 DNA: TGTGCCAGCAGCTTAGATCGACTAGCCCAAGAGACCCAGTACTTC
clone size: .; CDR3 length: 14; V gene: TRBV19; J gene: TRBJ2-1; D gene: .; CDR3 protein: CASKGGRRDNEQFF; CDR3 DNA: TGTGCCAGCAAGGGGGGGAGAAGGGACAATGAGCAGTTCTTC
clone size: many; CDR3 length: 12; V gene: TRBV7-9; J gene: TRBJ2-5; D gene: .; CDR3 protein: CASSSALETQYF; CDR3 DNA: TGTGCCAGCAGCTCCGCTCTGGAGACCCAGTACTTC
clone size: .; CDR3 length: 16; V gene: TRBV11-2; J gene: TRBJ2-7; D gene: .; CDR3 protein: CASSLQTGVPPYEQYF; CDR3 DNA: TGTGCCAGCAGCCTCCAGACAGGAGTGCCCCCCTACGAGCAGTACTTC
clone size: many; CDR3 length: 15; V gene: TRBV7-9; J gene: TRBJ2-7; D gene: .; CDR3 protein: CASSLASGYSYEQYF; CDR3 DNA: TGTGCCAGCAGCTTAGCCTCGGGTTACTCCTACGAGCAGTACTTC
clone size: many; CDR3 length: 13; V gene: TRBV5-1; J gene: TRBJ2-1; D gene: .; CDR3 protein: CASSFGSYNEQFF; CDR3 DNA: TGCGCCAGCAGCTTTGGATCCTACAATGAGCAGTTCTTC
clone size: .; CDR3 length: 13; V gene: TRBV4-3; J gene: TRBJ2-3; D gene: .; CDR3 protein: CASSQVVSDTQYF; CDR3 DNA: TGCGCCAGCAGCCAAGTCGTCTCGGATACGCAGTATTTT
clone size: many; CDR3 length: 16; V gene: TRBV15; J gene: TRBJ2-3; D gene: TRBD2; CDR3 protein: CATSRDYQRGTDTQYF; CDR3 DNA: TGTGCCACCAGCAGAGATTACCAGCGGGGGACAGATACGCAGTATTTT
clone size: many; CDR3 length: 13; V gene: TRBV19; J gene: TRBJ2-7; D gene: .; CDR3 protein: CASSTAFSYEQYF; CDR3 DNA: TGTGCCAGTAGTACGGCTTTCTCCTACGAGCAGTACTTC
clone size: many; CDR3 length: 15; V gene: TRBV28; J gene: TRBJ1-5; D gene: .; CDR3 protein: CASSPQREDNQPQHF; CDR3 DNA: TGTGCCAGCAGCCCCCAGAGAGAAGACAATCAGCCCCAGCATTTT
clone size: .; CDR3 length: 13; V gene: TRBV6-1; J gene: TRBJ1-1; D gene: .; CDR3 protein: CASGENFNTEASF; CDR3 DNA: TGTGCCAGCGGTGAGAATTTTAACACTGAAGCTTCCTTT
clone size: .; CDR3 length: 12; V gene: TRBV4-3; J gene: TRBJ2-2; D gene: .; CDR3 protein: CASSQVRGELFF; CDR3 DNA: TGCGCCAGCAGCCAAGTTCGAGGGGAGCTGTTTTTT
clone size: many; CDR3 length: 14; V gene: TRBV12-3/TRBV12-4; J gene: TRBJ2-7; D gene: TRBD2; CDR3 protein: CASRLAGGYHEQYF; CDR3 DNA: TGTGCCAGCAGACTAGCGGGAGGTTACCACGAGCAGTACTTC
clone size: few; CDR3 length: 15; V gene: TRBV14; J gene: TRBJ2-3; D gene: .; CDR3 protein: CASSQDVSGKDTQYF; CDR3 DNA: TGTGCCAGCAGCCAAGATGTATCGGGAAAAGATACGCAGTATTTT
clone size: many; CDR3 length: 12; V gene: TRBV6-5; J gene: TRBJ2-7; D gene: .; CDR3 protein: CASSYVFYEQYF; CDR3 DNA: TGTGCCAGCAGTTACGTTTTCTACGAGCAGTACTTC
clone size: .; CDR3 length: 18; V gene: TRBV7-2; J gene: TRBJ2-3; D gene: TRBD2; CDR3 protein: CASSPTSGRLSHPNKQYF; CDR3 DNA: TGTGCCAGCAGCCCTACTAGCGGGAGGCTTTCCCACCCAAATAAGCAGTATTTT
clone size: many; CDR3 length: 17; V gene: TRBV6-1; J gene: TRBJ2-1; D gene: TRBD2; CDR3 protein: CASSLRTSGGPYNEQFF; CDR3 DNA: TGTGCCAGCAGCCTCAGGACTAGCGGGGGCCCGTACAATGAGCAGTTCTTC
clone size: .; CDR3 length: 14; V gene: TRBV12-3/TRBV12-4; J gene: TRBJ2-2; D gene: .; CDR3 protein: CASSLENFTGELFF; CDR3 DNA: TGTGCCAGCAGCTTGGAAAATTTCACCGGGGAGCTGTTTTTT
clone size: many; CDR3 length: 16; V gene: TRBV7-2; J gene: TRBJ2-3; D gene: .; CDR3 protein: CASSFTGFLLADTQYF; CDR3 DNA: TGTGCCAGCAGCTTTACGGGGTTCCTCCTCGCAGATACGCAGTATTTT
clone size: .; CDR3 length: 16; V gene: TRBV6-1; J gene: TRBJ2-7; D gene: TRBD2; CDR3 protein: CASRTTSEGPSYEQYF; CDR3 DNA: TGTGCCAGCAGAACTACTAGCGAGGGTCCTTCCTACGAGCAGTACTTC
clone size: many; CDR3 length: 18; V gene: TRBV6-1; J gene: TRBJ1-3; D gene: TRBD1; CDR3 protein: CASSPGGGQVFSGNTIYF; CDR3 DNA: TGTGCCAGCAGTCCAGGGGGGGGACAAGTTTTCTCTGGAAACACCATATATTTT
clone size: many; CDR3 length: 12; V gene: TRBV27; J gene: TRBJ2-1; D gene: TRBD2; CDR3 protein: CASSGTSNEQFF; CDR3 DNA: TGTGCCAGCAGTGGGACTAGCAATGAGCAGTTCTTC
clone size: many; CDR3 length: 15; V gene: TRBV6-1; J gene: TRBJ2-7; D gene: TRBD1; CDR3 protein: CASSPHQDRGTEQYF; CDR3 DNA: TGTGCCAGCAGTCCCCACCAAGACAGGGGTACCGAGCAGTACTTC
clone size: many; CDR3 length: 15; V gene: TRBV27; J gene: TRBJ1-1; D gene: .; CDR3 protein: CASSLAGHLNTEAFF; CDR3 DNA: TGTGCCAGCAGTTTGGCAGGACACCTGAACACTGAAGCTTTCTTT
clone size: .; CDR3 length: 16; V gene: TRBV6-5; J gene: TRBJ2-1; D gene: TRBD2; CDR3 protein: CASSYSASGRDNEQFF; CDR3 DNA: TGTGCCAGCAGTTACTCGGCTAGCGGGAGGGACAATGAGCAGTTCTTC
clone size: .; CDR3 length: 12; V gene: TRBV29-1; J gene: TRBJ2-5; D gene: .; CDR3 protein: CRATGDLETQYF; CDR3 DNA: TGCAGGGCGACAGGTGACTTGGAGACCCAGTACTTC
clone size: .; CDR3 length: 15; V gene: TRBV5-1; J gene: TRBJ2-7; D gene: TRBD1; CDR3 protein: CASSLGTGSIYEQYF; CDR3 DNA: TGCGCCAGCAGCTTGGGGACAGGGTCAATCTACGAGCAGTACTTC
clone size: many; CDR3 length: 11; V gene: TRBV29-1; J gene: TRBJ1-2; D gene: .; CDR3 protein: CSVDAGDGYTF; CDR3 DNA: TGCAGCGTTGACGCAGGTGATGGCTACACCTTC
clone size: .; CDR3 length: 14; V gene: TRBV19; J gene: TRBJ2-3; D gene: TRBD2; CDR3 protein: CASSTGLDRDTQYF; CDR3 DNA: TGTGCCAGTAGTACTGGACTAGACCGGGACACGCAGTATTTT
clone size: many; CDR3 length: 17; V gene: TRBV27; J gene: TRBJ1-6; D gene: .; CDR3 protein: CASSLFPKLSYNSPLHF; CDR3 DNA: TGTGCCAGCAGTTTATTCCCAAAACTCTCCTATAATTCACCCCTCCACTTT